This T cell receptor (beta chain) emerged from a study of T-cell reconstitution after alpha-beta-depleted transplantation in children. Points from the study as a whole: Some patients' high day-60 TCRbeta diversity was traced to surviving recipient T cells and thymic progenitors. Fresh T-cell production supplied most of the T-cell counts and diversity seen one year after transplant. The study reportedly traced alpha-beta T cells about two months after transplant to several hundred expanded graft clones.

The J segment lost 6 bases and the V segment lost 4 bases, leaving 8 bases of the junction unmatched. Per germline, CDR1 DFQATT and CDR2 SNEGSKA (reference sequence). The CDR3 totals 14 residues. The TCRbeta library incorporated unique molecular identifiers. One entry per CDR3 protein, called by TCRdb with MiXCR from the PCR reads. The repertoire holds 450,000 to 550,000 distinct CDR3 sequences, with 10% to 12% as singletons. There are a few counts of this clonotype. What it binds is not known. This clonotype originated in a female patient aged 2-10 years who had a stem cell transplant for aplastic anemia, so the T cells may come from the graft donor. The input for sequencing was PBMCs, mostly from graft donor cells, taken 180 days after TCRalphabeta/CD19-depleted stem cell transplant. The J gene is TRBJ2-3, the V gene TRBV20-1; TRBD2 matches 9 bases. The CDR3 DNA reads TGCAGTGCTATACCGGGACTAGCAGGGGATACGCAGTATTTT. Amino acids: CSAIPGLAGDTQYF.